This T cell receptor (beta chain) was documented in a study of OX40 agonist ivuxolimab in advanced cancers. Looking at the study overall: Having had anti-PD-1, anti-PD-L1 or anti-CTLA-4 therapy before was allowed, and over 35% had some.

The assay was immunoSEQ multiplex PCR, and TCRdb's table has in-frame clones only and misses some. This table holds about 64,000 clones, less than 95% found once. Whole-study findings and limits: Dosing at 0.1 to 3.0 mg/kg was accompanied by clonal expansion of CD4+ and CD8+ blood T cells by week 6.

In the case of this clone: Its target is unknown.

V trimming: 5 bases; J trimming: 0 bases; junction bases outside the gene matches: 6. Germline CDR1 and CDR2: SGHDT and YYEEEE. The CDR3 consists of 17 residues. The sequence was collected from an adult with an advanced solid tumor such as melanoma, head and neck, liver or kidney cancer. The sequences come from CD4+ or CD8+ T cells sorted from blood, collected in a trial of the OX40 agonist ivuxolimab. This rearrangement joins TRBV5-6 to TRBJ2-6, with 9 bases identical to TRBD1. As DNA, the CDR3 is TGTGCCAGCAGAAGGACAGGGGTCACCTCTGGGGCCAACGTCCTGACTTTC. Translating it yields CASRRTGVTSGANVLTF.